Given below is one T cell receptor beta chain in context. Antigen: not known. The data were produced by immunoSEQ multiplex PCR, yet TCRdb's version contains in-frame clones alone and is incomplete. The data hold fewer than 70,000 clones, with 80% to 90% observed a single time. This specimen belongs to a study of lymphopenia after photon versus proton radiotherapy. Broader study findings: Post-nadir TCR diversity decline inversely tracked overall survival among those who died. Survival link was tested only in deceased patients; proton benefit remains a possibility.

The source material was peripheral blood, sampled from a patient treated with proton-based radiotherapy. This sequence was found in an elderly man with esophageal cancer.

CDR3 coding DNA: TGCGCCAGCAGGTTCGACAGGGGGCGAACTGAAGCTTTCTTT. It encodes CASRFDRGRTEAFF. The chain uses TRBV5-1 and TRBJ1-1, with 10 bases fitting TRBD1. This CDR3 is built from 14 residues. Germline CDR1 and CDR2: SGHRS and YFSETQ. The trim removed 5 bases at V and 5 bases at J, leaving 6 bases unmatched.